These 24 T cell receptor beta chains came from one sample sequenced in a study of post-analysis software for immune sequencing data. Their antigen targets remain unknown. Study-wide results and limits: Controls had lower frequencies than patients of roughly five TRBV segments, which included TRBV5-6, TRBV5-1 and TRBV20-1.

TCR beta libraries were prepared from cDNA with unique molecular identifiers. TCRdb re-derived calls from the PCR reads in MiXCR, one entry per CDR3 protein. The sample contains approximately 160,000 distinct CDR3 sequences, approximately 30% of which appear only once. The sample comprised blood. These receptors all come from a girl between 10 and 17 years old with multiple sclerosis.

This clonotype was counted at least ten times. The CDR3 sequence is CASSSSLEQYF. In DNA form, the CDR3 reads TGTGCCAGCAGTTCCTCGCTCGAGCAGTACTTC. This chain uses TRBV28 with TRBJ2-7; D not resolved. Trimming took off 4 bases at V and 6 bases at J, with 7 bases between the two ends. Germline V gene sequence: CDR1 MDHEN, CDR2 SYDVKM. CDR3 size: 11 residues.

This clonotype has at least ten counts. The chain is built from TRBV10-3 and TRBJ2-3, with D hard to call. This CDR3 has 16 residues. Germline CDR1 is ENHRY and CDR2 is SYGVKD. V was clipped by 0 bases and J by 0 bases, with 10 bases between them. The CDR3 region has the DNA TGTGCCATCAGTGAGTCGATCACCCTTAGCACAGATACGCAGTATTTT. It codes for CAISESITLSTDTQYF.

The gene calls are TRBV18 and TRBJ2-7, with TRBD1 matching over 8 bases. Germline loops: CDR1 KGHSH, CDR2 LQKENI. V was clipped by 1 base and J by 2 bases; unmatched bases: 1. This CDR3 is 14 amino acids long. CDR3 sequence: CASSPQTGAYEQYF. The CDR3 bases are TGTGCCAGCTCACCACAGACAGGGGCCTACGAGCAGTACTTC.

The chain joins TRBV12-3 or TRBV12-4 to TRBJ1-2, with a possible D match to TRBD1 (5 bases). The germline V and J ends were trimmed by 5 bases and 6 bases, with 19 bases remaining between them. This CDR3 spans 15 amino acids. CDR3 DNA: TGTGCCAGCAGTCCCTCCTTCGGGACTATCAATGGCTACACCTTC. Protein product: CASSPSFGTINGYTF.

V and J are TRBV7-9 and TRBJ2-7; TRBD2 matches at 12 bases. CDR1 is SEHNR, CDR2 FQNEAQ, per germline (reference sequence). There are 20 residues in the CDR3. V shed 3 bases and J 6 bases; nucleotides not matched to a gene: 21. The CDR3 nucleotides are TGTGCCAGCAGCTTCCCTCTTACTTCTAGCGGGAGGGCCATGGCGCGCGAGCAGTACTTC. Its protein is CASSFPLTSSGRAMAREQYF.

This clonotype was seen more than once but under ten times. CDR3: CSVNGGTGLSYEQYF. For the CDR3, the DNA is TGCAGCGTTAATGGGGGGACGGGCCTCTCCTACGAGCAGTACTTC. The V and J genes are TRBV29-1 and TRBJ2-7; maybe TRBD2 (6 bases). Germline V gives CDR1 SQVTM, CDR2 ANQGSEA. With 5 bases removed from V and 0 bases from J, the gap between germline ends came to 17 bases. The CDR3 covers 15 residues.

This clonotype was seen ten or more times. V is TRBV5-1 and J is TRBJ1-2, with a possible D match to TRBD1 (6 bases). Germline values: CDR1 SGHRS, CDR2 YFSETQ. This CDR3 is 15 amino acids long. Trimming removed 0 bases from V and 8 bases from J, with 17 bases in between. CDR3 residues: CASSLAATQGGGYTF. The CDR3 region has the DNA TGCGCCAGCAGCTTGGCGGCAACACAGGGTGGAGGCTACACCTTC. The whole variable domain, remainder taken from reference TRBV5-1 and TRBJ1-2, is KAGVTQTPRYLIKTRGQQVTLSCSPISGHRSVSWYQQTPGQGLQFLFEYFSETQRNKGNFPGRFSGRQFSNSRSEMNVSTLELGDSALYLCASSLAATQGGGYTFGSGTRLTVV.

The chain uses TRBV4-1 and TRBJ1-1; D may be TRBD1 (6 bases). V gave up 1 base and J gave up 5 bases, with 11 bases separating them. The CDR3 totals 14 residues. Per germline, CDR1 MGHRA and CDR2 YSYEKL. CDR3 loop: CASSQAGGATEAFF. In DNA form, the CDR3 reads TGCGCCAGCAGCCAAGCCGGGGGGGCGACTGAAGCTTTCTTT.

As regards this clonotype: Germline and junction disagree at one end, which may indicate a read error. V usage is TRBV7-9 and J usage is TRBJ2-1; TRBD2 is a possible D gene (6 bases). There are 16 residues in the CDR3. Germline lookup yields CDR1 SEHNR and CDR2 FQNEAQ (reference sequence). CDR3 region: CASSHASASVYNGQFF. In DNA, the CDR3 is TGTGCCAGCAGCCATGCTTCGGCTAGCGTGTACAATGGGCAGTTCTTC.

This clonotype was picked up many times. In DNA, the CDR3 is TGTGCCAGCAGCCGCGGACAGGGGCGGTATGCTGAAGCTTTCTTT. Its protein is CASSRGQGRYAEAFF. V gene TRBV6-5 combines with J gene TRBJ1-1; 9 positions agree with TRBD1. This CDR3 spans 15 amino acids. The J segment lost 6 bases and the V segment lost 6 bases, leaving 11 bases of the junction unmatched. The germline gives CDR1 MNHEY, CDR2 SVGAGI.

As regards this clonotype: With a much larger clone just one base away, this may be a read error. CDR3 coding DNA: TGTGCCACCGGTGATCACCACGGGACAGCTCAGACCCAAGAGACCCAGTACTTC. Its protein is CATGDHHGTAQTQETQYF. The chain combines TRBV24-1 with TRBJ2-5; 7 bases are shared with TRBD1. CDR3 length: 18 amino acids. Germline CDR1 reads KGHDR; CDR2 reads SFDVKD.

The chain joins TRBV7-9 to TRBJ2-3, with 9 bases identical to TRBD2. V was pared by 2 bases and J by 5 bases, with 5 bases of the junction left unmatched. CDR1 is SEHNR, CDR2 FQNEAQ, per germline (reference sequence). The CDR3 loop spans 15 amino acids. The CDR3 bases are TGTGCCAGCAGCTTAAGTGCGGGAGGGCGAGATACGCAGTATTTT. It encodes CASSLSAGGRDTQYF.

In the case of this clonotype: A read error may produce the germline difference seen at one junction end. This sequence joins TRBV6-5 and TRBJ1-6, with 9 nucleotides matching TRBD1. Germline lookup yields CDR1 MNHEY and CDR2 SVGAGI. This CDR3 spans 15 amino acids. The CDR3 spells CTSSRQDRGRTPLHF. The CDR3 DNA reads as TGTACCAGCAGTCGCCAGGACAGGGGCCGCACACCCCTCCACTTT.

This clonotype has ten or more counts. The chain combines TRBV2 with TRBJ2-5; TRBD2 might be the D (7 bases). Germline assignment: CDR1 SNHLY and CDR2 FYNNEI. This CDR3 comprises 14 residues. Trimming pared 5 bases from V and 13 bases from J, leaving 23 bases between. CDR3 bases: TGTGCCAGCAGTACACAGGGACGAGATTCGGGAGGGTACTTC. Residues: CASSTQGRDSGGYF.

Regarding this clonotype: The junction and the germline gene differ at one end; a read error may be behind it. The V and J genes are TRBV12-3 or TRBV12-4 and TRBJ2-1; 9 bases line up with TRBD2. The CDR3 is 15 residues long. CDR3 amino acids: CASSYSGSSCNEQFF. The CDR3 nucleotides read TGTGCCAGCAGTTATAGCGGGAGCTCCTGCAATGAGCAGTTCTTC.

V usage is TRBV12-3 or TRBV12-4 and J usage is TRBJ2-1, with 8 bases fitting TRBD1. The J segment lost 4 bases and the V segment lost 7 bases, leaving 9 bases of the junction unmatched. There are 15 residues in the CDR3. For the CDR3, the DNA is TGTGCCAGCACTAGAGACAGGGGAGCGTACAATGAGCAGTTCTTC. This sequence encodes CASTRDRGAYNEQFF.

Remarks on this clonotype: Given a much more abundant clone one base away, this may be a read error. The chain has TRBV6-6 and TRBJ2-5; D is perhaps TRBD1 (6 bases). There are 13 residues in the CDR3. Germline V gene sequence: CDR1 MNHNY, CDR2 SVGAGI (reference sequence). CDR3 DNA sequence: TGTGCCGGCAGCCCTGACAGGACGGGAACCCAGTACTTC. Residues: CAGSPDRTGTQYF.

This clonotype was seen ten or more times. V is TRBV20-1 and J is TRBJ2-1, with D uncertain. With 3 bases removed from V and 4 bases from J, the gap between germline ends came to 16 bases. The CDR3 is 15 residues long. The germline gives CDR1 DFQATT, CDR2 SNEGSKA (reference sequence). CDR3 DNA: TGCAGTGCTAGGACTCACCCAAACGGGTACAATGAGCAGTTCTTC. Protein: CSARTHPNGYNEQFF.

The CDR3 here is CASSLAIADTQYF. In nucleotides, the CDR3 is TGTGCCAGCAGCCTTGCCATCGCAGATACGCAGTATTTT. The rearrangement links TRBV12-3 or TRBV12-4 to TRBJ2-3; D not resolved. This CDR3 has 13 residues. Trimming shortened V by 6 bases and J by 4 bases, and 11 bases separated the two germline ends.

Only a few counts were recorded for this clonotype. The chain links TRBV14 to TRBJ2-3; tentative D call: TRBD2 (5 bases). Trimming left V 7 bases short and J 10 bases short, with 18 bases between. This CDR3 is 13 amino acids long. Germline V gives CDR1 SGHDN, CDR2 FVKESK. The CDR3 reads CASNRGVGHPQYF. CDR3 coding DNA: TGTGCCAGCAATCGGGGAGTCGGGCATCCGCAGTATTTT.

In its sample, this clonotype was seen many times. The rearrangement links TRBV5-5 to TRBJ2-5; D is unresolved. The ends were cut back, 3 bases at V and 5 bases at J, with 14 bases in the middle. This CDR3 spans 14 amino acids. Looked up from germline, CDR1 is SGHKS and CDR2 is YYEKEE (reference sequence). In DNA, the CDR3 is TGTGCCAGCAGCTCTGCGCCGGTGGGCGAGACCCAGTACTTC. Translation: CASSSAPVGETQYF.

This chain connects TRBV9 to TRBJ2-7; perhaps TRBD2 as D (6 bases). Trimming pared 0 bases from V and 6 bases from J, leaving 16 bases between. The CDR3 covers 15 residues. CDR1 and CDR2 (germline): SGDLS, YYNGEE. In nucleotides, the CDR3 is TGTGCCAGCAGCGTAGACGGGGGAGGATTCGGCGAGCAGTACTTC. Amino acids: CASSVDGGGFGEQYF.

V gene TRBV5-1 combines with J gene TRBJ2-1; 7 nucleotides agree with TRBD2. The CDR3 sequence is 15 residues long. Germline loops: CDR1 SGHRS, CDR2 YFSETQ. Trimming at V came to 2 bases and at J to 5 bases, leaving 7 bases not matched to a gene. CDR3: CASSFAASGNNEQFF. The DNA of the CDR3 is TGCGCCAGCAGCTTCGCCGCTAGCGGAAACAATGAGCAGTTCTTC.

There are a few counts of this clonotype. The chain carries TRBV9 and TRBJ2-4; TRBD2 matches 11 bases. CDR3 length: 20 residues. V was clipped by 2 bases and J by 0 bases; unmatched bases: 13. Germline CDR1 reads SGDLS; CDR2 reads YYNGEE. The CDR3 DNA reads as TGTGCCAGCAGCGTGGGGCTAGCGGGAGGCGGGACTCTAGCCAAAAACATTCAGTACTTC. Amino acids: CASSVGLAGGGTLAKNIQYF.